A selection of T cell receptor beta chains follows, all from one sample in a study of blood T cell repertoires in COVID-19. Assay: immunoSEQ multiplex PCR; the TCRdb copy retains only in-frame clones and omits some. This sample carries about 240,000 clones, 82% of them seen once, and the ten largest clones take 4.7%. The sample was peripheral blood. The receptors stem from a woman in her 70s with acute or convalescent COVID-19. Each CDR3 is given with its conserved first and last residue. Each record gives: V gene, CDR3 protein.

v_call: TRBV7-9; cdr3_aa: CASSLDRAGGYTF
v_call: TRBV6-1; cdr3_aa: CASSDLRPISGANVLTF
v_call: TRBV28; cdr3_aa: CASSPYRVSGNTIYF
v_call: TRBV15; cdr3_aa: CATSRAGQGFYEQYF
v_call: TRBV27; cdr3_aa: CASSLMAGGGNTIYF
v_call: TRBV5-8; cdr3_aa: CASSVVTGSGYTF
v_call: TRBV6-6; cdr3_aa: CASRAGEGGYTF
v_call: TRBV6-2/TRBV6-3; cdr3_aa: CASSSTGTGNTEAFF
v_call: TRBV28; cdr3_aa: CASRPGKNQPQHF
v_call: TRBV10-3; cdr3_aa: CAISDSGLNTEAFF
v_call: TRBV24-1; cdr3_aa: CATSDFNRQSTDTQYF
v_call: TRBV5-4; cdr3_aa: CASSSRGKSSYEQYF
v_call: TRBV5-1; cdr3_aa: CASSLEGVQTQYF
v_call: TRBV30; cdr3_aa: CAWRGGGTGELFF
v_call: TRBV28; cdr3_aa: CASSFGFSGNTIYF
v_call: TRBV7-9; cdr3_aa: CASRASGGLNQPQHF
v_call: TRBV5-5; cdr3_aa: CASNSGVGEQYF
v_call: TRBV7-9; cdr3_aa: CASSLGQGKTEAFF
v_call: TRBV5-4; cdr3_aa: CASSPGQSSGNTIYF
v_call: TRBV10-3; cdr3_aa: CAISDGGRNSPLHF
v_call: TRBV4-1; cdr3_aa: CASSSRGQGSYEQYF
v_call: TRBV3-1/TRBV3-2; cdr3_aa: CASRRGGSNTGELFF
v_call: TRBV7-9; cdr3_aa: CASSLGPRGLNEQFF
v_call: TRBV6-1; cdr3_aa: CASSEVQGSIYF
v_call: TRBV19; cdr3_aa: CASSPDGRDRGFDGYTF
v_call: TRBV5-1; cdr3_aa: CASSLVQGRNTEAFF
v_call: TRBV9; cdr3_aa: CASSVEGSADTQYF
v_call: TRBV24-1; cdr3_aa: CATSDLPLTSGGFNEQFF
v_call: TRBV5-1; cdr3_aa: CASSEEGSYGELFF
v_call: TRBV28; cdr3_aa: CASSDMTGQGPGYTF
v_call: TRBV24-1; cdr3_aa: CATSDVGLTGELFF
v_call: TRBV28; cdr3_aa: CASSSPPIYGYTF
v_call: TRBV4-1; cdr3_aa: CASSPPGDTEAFF
v_call: TRBV23-1; cdr3_aa: CASSQCWDRGRSEAFF
v_call: TRBV19; cdr3_aa: CASRIGQGANEKLFF
v_call: TRBV12-3/TRBV12-4; cdr3_aa: CASSSLRRAEAFF
v_call: TRBV2; cdr3_aa: CASRDFPNEKLFF
v_call: TRBV20-1; cdr3_aa: CSASLVGQGDYGYTF
v_call: TRBV13; cdr3_aa: CASSLGPGQTEAFF
v_call: TRBV28; cdr3_aa: CASRAGQGTNEKLFF
v_call: TRBV7-2; cdr3_aa: CASSWGQGVYEQYF
v_call: TRBV6-6; cdr3_aa: CASRRTDEPQHF
v_call: TRBV5-1; cdr3_aa: CASSLDGAGGSNEQFF
v_call: TRBV7-2; cdr3_aa: CASSLGPGGYGYTF
v_call: TRBV5-1; cdr3_aa: CASSITGEHYGYTF
v_call: TRBV28; cdr3_aa: CASRSTSYGYTF